Listed here are 32 T cell receptor beta chains from one sample, sequenced in a study of T cell repertoires in cytomegalovirus infection. TCRdb re-derived calls from the reads in MiXCR, one entry per CDR3 protein. The sample has approximately 550,000 distinct CDR3 sequences, approximately 15% seen once. Source material: CD8+ T cells from PBMCs. The receptors shown here come from a human donor in good health (CMV status not recorded). Some clones in this sample may be carry-over from other donors' samples.

This chain uses TRBV13 with TRBJ2-5; D gene unclear. Germline CDR1 is PRHDT and CDR2 is FYEKMQ (reference sequence). This CDR3 is built from 13 residues. V lost 5 bases, J lost 5 bases, and 12 bases lay in between. CDR3 protein: CASSTYPGETQYF. The CDR3 DNA follows: TGTGCCAGCAGCACCTATCCCGGGGAGACCCAGTACTTC.

This sequence joins TRBV7-9 and TRBJ2-5, with 8 bases identical to TRBD2. V dropped 3 bases and J dropped 3; count of bases not matched to a gene: 6. In germline, CDR1 is SEHNR, CDR2 FQNEAQ (reference sequence). The CDR3 sequence is 15 residues long. CDR3 protein: CASSLAIAGKETQYF. In nucleotides, the CDR3 is TGTGCCAGCAGCTTGGCGATAGCGGGAAAAGAGACCCAGTACTTC.

The chain carries TRBV2 and TRBJ1-1; D is perhaps TRBD1 (6 bases). Germline V gives CDR1 SNHLY, CDR2 FYNNEI. V lost 0 bases, J lost 0 bases, and 14 bases lay in between. There are 17 residues in the CDR3. The CDR3 is CASSEAYLTGLNTEAFF. CDR3 bases: TGTGCCAGCAGTGAAGCGTATCTTACAGGGCTGAACACTGAAGCTTTCTTT.

This clonotype occurred a few times. This chain connects TRBV28 to TRBJ1-2; the D is unclear. The germline V gene encodes CDR1 MDHEN and CDR2 SYDVKM. V lost 3 bases, J lost 8 bases, and 10 bases lay in between. The CDR3 loop spans 12 amino acids. The CDR3 region is CASSFGQEGYTF. Here the CDR3 DNA reads TGTGCCAGCAGTTTCGGGCAGGAAGGCTACACCTTC.

This clonotype was counted many times. This chain links TRBV15 with TRBJ1-1; the D gene is possibly TRBD1 (5 bases). Germline V gene sequence: CDR1 LNHNV, CDR2 YYDKDF (reference sequence). The CDR3 extends over 15 amino acids. Trimming took 0 bases from V and 1 from J, leaving 9 bases between them. The CDR3 reads CATSRDRGGNTEAFF. The CDR3 nucleotides are TGTGCCACCAGCAGAGATCGGGGGGGGAACACTGAAGCTTTCTTT.

This clonotype showed up many times. The genes are TRBV12-3 or TRBV12-4 and TRBJ1-1; unclear D gene. Trimming pared 7 bases from V and 8 bases from J, leaving 17 bases between. This CDR3 has 13 amino acids. As DNA, the CDR3 is TGTGCCAGCACCATAGCGGGAGCGGGGGAAGCTTTCTTT. Its translation: CASTIAGAGEAFF.

This clonotype was seen repeatedly, ten times or more. J is TRBJ2-2 and V is TRBV7-2; 7 bases match TRBD1. With 1 base clipped from V and 3 bases from J, the junction kept 2 bases outside the gene matches. Germline lookup yields CDR1 SGHTA and CDR2 FQGNSA. The CDR3 has 15 amino acids. The CDR3 DNA sequence: TGTGCCAGCAGCTTAGAGGGACAGTACACCGGGGAGCTGTTTTTT. This sequence encodes CASSLEGQYTGELFF.

This clonotype appeared many times. The chain employs TRBV12-3 or TRBV12-4 and TRBJ1-2; D is possibly TRBD1 (5 bases). The ends were cut back, 5 bases at V and 4 bases at J, with 14 bases in the middle. This CDR3 has 14 amino acids. The CDR3, as DNA: TGTGCCAGCAGTCCCGCTGAGGGGTCCTATGGCTACACCTTC. Translating gives CASSPAEGSYGYTF.

This clonotype has just a few counts. V gene TRBV19 combines with J gene TRBJ2-7; 8 nucleotides agree with TRBD2. This CDR3 comprises 15 residues. CDR1 is LNHDA, CDR2 SQIVND, per germline (reference sequence). After removal of 3 bases from V and 4 bases from J, the junction contained 8 bases not matched to a gene. The CDR3 DNA sequence: TGTGCCAGTAGTATCGACTACGCGGGAGGTTACGAGCAGTACTTC. This gives the protein CASSIDYAGGYEQYF.

Many counts were recorded for this clonotype. The rearrangement links TRBV10-2 to TRBJ2-1; D is perhaps TRBD2 (6 bases). V shed 2 bases and J shed 6 bases, with 11 bases lying between them. The CDR3 contains 14 residues. In germline, CDR1 is WSHSY, CDR2 SAAADI. The CDR3 DNA reads TGCGCCAGCAGTGAGGCCCTCGGGGGCAATGAGCAGTTCTTC. It is translated as CASSEALGGNEQFF.

This clonotype was recorded at least ten times. The chain carries TRBV12-3 or TRBV12-4 and TRBJ2-6; tentative D call: TRBD2 (6 bases). Trimming pared 1 base from V and 0 bases from J, leaving 7 bases between. This CDR3 region has 16 residues. CDR3 residues: CASSLGRGSGANVLTF. The DNA for the CDR3 is TGTGCCAGCAGTTTAGGGCGGGGCTCTGGGGCCAACGTCCTGACTTTC.

The chain combines TRBV5-4 with TRBJ2-5, with 7 bases identical to TRBD1. V trimming: 2 bases; J trimming: 5 bases; junction bases outside the gene matches: 12. Germline V gene sequence: CDR1 SGHNT, CDR2 YYREEE (reference sequence). This CDR3 is built from 16 residues. CDR3 residues: CASSLKREQGMETQYF. The CDR3 DNA reads as TGTGCCAGCAGCTTAAAGAGGGAACAGGGGATGGAGACCCAGTACTTC.

Turning to this clonotype: Given a much more abundant clone one base away, this may be a read error. Since no conserved phenylalanine or tryptophan closes the CDR3, a read error is the likely cause. The chain carries TRBV11-2 and TRBJ2-1; 10 bases match TRBD2. Germline V lookup: CDR1 SGHAT, CDR2 FQNNGV. With V trimmed by 6 bases and J by 5 bases, 1 base remained unmatched. This CDR3 is 13 amino acids long. DNA for the CDR3: TGTGCCAGCAGAGCGGGGGGGCACAATGAGCAGTTCTTA. It translates to CASRAGGHNEQFL.

This clonotype was seen repeatedly, ten times or more. V is TRBV7-9 and J is TRBJ1-5; no reliable D call. Trimming removed 5 bases from V and 6 bases from J, with 14 bases in between. The CDR3 is 14 residues long. The germline CDR1 and CDR2 sequences are SEHNR and FQNEAQ (reference sequence). The CDR3 DNA reads as TGTGCCAGCAGCGTCGACAAAGCGGGTCAGCCCCAGCATTTT. Amino acid sequence: CASSVDKAGQPQHF.

This clonotype was picked up many times. The genes are TRBV29-1 and TRBJ2-5, with D uncertain. The CDR3 sequence is 16 residues long. Trimming shortened V by 5 bases and J by 3 bases, and 22 bases separated the two germline ends. Germline V CDR1 and CDR2: SQVTM, ANQGSEA. DNA for the CDR3: TGCAGCGTTAACTCAAAAGAATTTGAGAAAAAAGAGACCCAGTACTTC. Protein product: CSVNSKEFEKKETQYF.

This clonotype was observed at least ten times. This chain links TRBV9 with TRBJ2-2; maybe TRBD2 (5 bases). Germline CDR1 reads SGDLS; CDR2 reads YYNGEE. This CDR3 has 16 amino acids. Trimming took off 4 bases at V and 2 bases at J, with 15 bases between the two ends. CDR3 loop: CASSSGGSGNTGELFF. The CDR3 bases are TGTGCCAGCAGCTCCGGTGGGAGCGGCAACACCGGGGAGCTGTTTTTT.

This chain uses TRBV5-8 with TRBJ1-5; D perhaps matches TRBD1 (6 bases). This CDR3 comprises 16 residues. Germline CDR1 and CDR2: SGHTS and YDEGEE. Between the trimmed V and J ends, which lost 4 bases and 4 bases, there was a span of 18 bases. CDR3 sequence (DNA): TGTGCCAGCAGCGCCCTACAGGGAGGGAGAAATCAGCCCCAGCATTTT. Its protein product is CASSALQGGRNQPQHF. Full variable domain (outside the CDR3, taken from reference TRBV5-8 and TRBJ1-5): EAGVTQSPTHLIKTRGQQATLRCSPISGHTSVYWYQQALGLGLQFLLWYDEGEERNRGNFPPRFSGRQFPNYSSELNVNALELEDSALYLCASSALQGGRNQPQHFGDGTRLSIL.

At least ten counts were recorded for this clonotype. The rearrangement joins TRBV7-3 to TRBJ1-2; TRBD1 might be the D (5 bases). V was trimmed by 0 bases and J by 6 bases, leaving 8 bases between them. The CDR3 totals 13 residues. CDR1 is SGHTA and CDR2 is FQGTGA in the germline V gene. The CDR3 loop is CASSLTGDDGYTF. CDR3 coding DNA: TGTGCCAGCAGCTTAACGGGGGACGATGGCTACACCTTC.

The chain couples TRBV19 to TRBJ2-7, with D perhaps given as TRBD1 or TRBD2 (5 bases each). Trimming pared 1 base from V and 2 bases from J, leaving 12 bases between. This CDR3 is built from 15 residues. Germline CDR1 LNHDA, CDR2 SQIVND (reference sequence). The chain's CDR3 is CASSIGGTETYEQYF. Here the CDR3 DNA reads TGTGCCAGTAGTATAGGAGGGACGGAGACCTACGAGCAGTACTTC.

This clonotype has ten or more counts. This chain links TRBV7-6 with TRBJ2-7; D is undetermined. Trimming cost V 5 bases and J 3 bases, with 11 bases left between them. Germline CDR1 and CDR2: SGHVS and FNYEAQ. The CDR3 is 13 residues long. CDR3 coding DNA: TGTGCCAGCAGCCCGGAAGAGAGCTACGAGCAGTACTTC. Translation: CASSPEESYEQYF.

The sample holds many counts of this clonotype. This chain connects TRBV7-9 to TRBJ2-6; D is ambiguous. The germline gives CDR1 SEHNR, CDR2 FQNEAQ (reference sequence). V was pared by 1 base and J by 0 bases, with 16 bases between. CDR3 length: 19 amino acids. CDR3 protein: CASSLVGPLDGSGANVLTF. Here the CDR3 DNA reads TGTGCCAGCAGCTTAGTAGGGCCGTTGGATGGCTCTGGGGCCAACGTCCTGACTTTC.

The V call is TRBV5-1, the J call TRBJ1-1, with D uncertain. The germline V gene has CDR1 SGHRS and CDR2 YFSETQ. This CDR3 has 14 residues. Trimming left V 5 bases short and J 4 bases short, with 15 bases between. This CDR3 is CASSLVPAGTEAFF. CDR3 sequence (DNA): TGCGCCAGCAGTCTAGTCCCAGCGGGCACTGAAGCTTTCTTT.

Many counts were recorded for this clonotype. This chain links TRBV4-1 with TRBJ2-7; no firm D call. The CDR3 extends over 14 amino acids. V shed 0 bases and J shed 3 bases, with 9 bases lying between them. The germline V gene has CDR1 MGHRA and CDR2 YSYEKL. CDR3 nucleotide sequence: TGCGCCAGCAGCCAAGAGGGCAGGAACTACGAGCAGTACTTC. As protein: CASSQEGRNYEQYF.

The rearrangement uses TRBV10-3 and TRBJ2-1, with 12 bases identical to TRBD1. The V gene's germline CDR1 is ENHRY and CDR2 SYGVKD. The ends lost 8 bases at V and 8 bases at J; junction bases unmatched: 10. The CDR3 is made up of 15 amino acids. CDR3 DNA sequence: TGTGCCATCGACGCCCGGGACAGGGGGCCGGATGAGCAGTTCTTC. Encoded protein: CAIDARDRGPDEQFF.

This clonotype was seen ten or more times. V is TRBV11-3 and J is TRBJ1-3; maybe TRBD1 (5 bases). V lost 1 base to trimming and J lost 0 bases, with 13 bases between them. In germline, CDR1 is SGHNT, CDR2 YENEEA. This CDR3 contains 17 residues. The chain's CDR3 is CASSLATDNPSGNTIYF. The CDR3, as DNA: TGTGCCAGCAGCTTAGCGACAGACAACCCCTCTGGAAACACCATATATTTT.

This clonotype was seen more than once but under ten times. This chain joins TRBV4-2 and TRBJ2-1; 7 positions match TRBD2. The CDR3 extends over 16 amino acids. Trimming took 0 bases from V and 7 from J; bases not matched to a gene: 9. Germline V lookup: CDR1 LGHNA, CDR2 YNFKEQ. The CDR3 spells CASSQDDQRGSNEQFF. Here the CDR3 DNA reads TGTGCCAGCAGCCAAGATGACCAGCGGGGATCAAATGAGCAGTTCTTC.

CDR3 DNA: TGTGCCAGCAGCCAAGGTCCTCCAACCAAAAACATTCAGTACTTC. This sequence encodes CASSQGPPTKNIQYF. The V and J genes are TRBV3-1 and TRBJ2-4; D gene unclear. The V end lost 1 base, the J end lost 2 bases, and 9 bases lay between the germline ends. The germline gives CDR1 LGHDT, CDR2 YNNKEL (reference sequence). The length of the CDR3 is 15 residues.

The sample holds many counts of this clonotype. The chain recombines TRBV6-5 with TRBJ2-7; 8 bases map to TRBD1. V lost 0 bases and J lost 5; bases outside the gene matches: 6. Germline CDR1 reads MNHEY; CDR2 reads SVGAGI. The CDR3 runs to 15 residues. The CDR3 loop is CASSYSRQGRHEQYF. CDR3 DNA sequence: TGTGCCAGCAGTTACTCCCGACAGGGGAGACACGAGCAGTACTTC.

The rearrangement joins TRBV3-1 to TRBJ1-2, with TRBD1 identical over 11 bases. Germline V lookup: CDR1 LGHDT, CDR2 YNNKEL (reference sequence). The CDR3 is 15 residues long. V shed 5 bases, J shed 3 bases, and the junction held 5 bases outside the gene matches. The CDR3 DNA follows: TGTGCCAGCAGCGGGGGGACAGGGGGGCACTATGGCTACACCTTC. This gives the protein CASSGGTGGHYGYTF.

This clonotype appeared many times. As DNA, the CDR3 is TGCGCCAGCAGTCGATGGCGGGCGGGAGACTACAATGAGCAGTTCTTC. This translates into CASSRWRAGDYNEQFF. This sequence joins TRBV23-1 and TRBJ2-1; the match to TRBD2 covers 7 bases. TRBV23-1 is labeled an ORF, and its function is uncertain. The CDR3 totals 16 residues. Unmatched junction bases numbered 9, after V lost 4 bases and J lost 3 bases.

The sample holds a few counts of this clonotype. The V call is TRBV10-2, the J call TRBJ1-3; D perhaps matches TRBD1 (5 bases). This CDR3 spans 13 amino acids. V lost 10 bases and J lost 0, with 10 bases in between. Per germline, CDR1 WSHSY and CDR2 SAAADI. The CDR3 bases are TGCGCCACCGGGGGAAGCTCTGGAAACACCATATATTTT. As protein: CATGGSSGNTIYF.

The genes are TRBV18 and TRBJ1-2, with 7 bases that match TRBD1. The length of the CDR3 is 15 residues. The V gene's germline CDR1 is KGHSH and CDR2 LQKENI. With 4 bases clipped from V and 2 bases from J, the junction kept 7 bases outside the gene matches. Here the CDR3 reads CASSHYRGPNYGYTF. CDR3 nucleotides: TGTGCCAGCTCACATTACAGGGGACCAAACTATGGCTACACCTTC.